The rows below give T cell receptor beta chains drawn from one sample of a study of blood T cell repertoires in COVID-19. Sequencing was performed with immunoSEQ multiplex PCR; in TCRdb, only in-frame clones are kept and a portion is missing. This table has some 160,000 clones, 70% to 90% appearing once. Sequenced input: peripheral blood. All receptors derive from a woman older than 75 with COVID-19, enrolled during active disease. Both conserved end residues are part of each CDR3. D genes are given only for firm matches. Clone sizes are given selectively: once, few, many, or a class where the clone is expanded.

J gene | D gene | clone size | V gene | CDR3 DNA | CDR3 protein
TRBJ1-1 | . | . | TRBV19 | TGTGCCAGTAATCCCAGGGCGAACACTGAAGCTTTCTTT | CASNPRANTEAFF
TRBJ1-2 | . | . | TRBV28 | TGTGCCAGCAGCCCTCAACCCAGGGAAGGCTATGGCTACACCTTC | CASSPQPREGYGYTF
TRBJ1-2 | . | . | TRBV4-2 | TGTGCCAGCAGCCAAGATCCCATTTATGGCTACACCTTC | CASSQDPIYGYTF
TRBJ1-2 | TRBD1 | . | TRBV6-6 | TGTGCCAGCAGGCGATCCGGGACAGGGAGGGAACGTGGCTACACCTTC | CASRRSGTGRERGYTF
TRBJ1-3 | . | few | TRBV27 | TGTGCCAGCAGTTCACTCGGGGGTACCGGTGGAAACACCATATATTTT | CASSSLGGTGGNTIYF
TRBJ1-5 | . | . | TRBV5-1 | TGCGCCAGCAGCTTGGCGCCTAGTAGCAATCAGCCCCAGCATTTT | CASSLAPSSNQPQHF
TRBJ1-1 | . | . | TRBV3-1/TRBV3-2 | TGTGCCAGCAGCCACCCCTCCGCAGGGGTCGGCACTGAAGCTTTCTTT | CASSHPSAGVGTEAFF
TRBJ1-3 | . | . | TRBV18 | TGTGCCAGCTCACCAGCGGGGACTGGAAACACCATATATTTT | CASSPAGTGNTIYF
TRBJ1-2 | TRBD1 | . | TRBV2 | TGTGCCAGCAGAGTCACTGGGACAGTCCATGGCTACACCTTC | CASRVTGTVHGYTF
TRBJ2-3 | . | . | TRBV21-1 | TGTGCCAGCAGCAAAGGGCGGGAGGGTACAGATACGCAGTATTTT | CASSKGREGTDTQYF
TRBJ1-2 | . | . | TRBV5-4 | TGTGCCAGCAGCTTGAGCCGGGAGGCCTATGGCTACACCTTC | CASSLSREAYGYTF
TRBJ1-1 | . | . | TRBV9 | TGTGCCAGCAGCGTGGCGGGCCAGGTGAACACTGAAGCTTTCTTT | CASSVAGQVNTEAFF
TRBJ2-1 | . | . | TRBV27 | TGTGCCAGCAGTTGGGGTAGCGAGGGTTACGAGCAGTTCTTC | CASSWGSEGYEQFF
TRBJ2-1 | TRBD1 | few | TRBV5-4 | TGTGCCAGCAGCTTAGGTACTTCAGGACAGGGGTACAATGAGCAGTTCTTC | CASSLGTSGQGYNEQFF
TRBJ1-1 | . | . | TRBV7-9 | TGTGCCAGCAGCTTTCGGCAGGGTTTAGAAGCTTTCTTT | CASSFRQGLEAFF
TRBJ2-5 | . | . | TRBV20-1 | TGCAGTGCTCGTGGCGAGGGAACAGTTATGGAGACCCAGTACTTC | CSARGEGTVMETQYF
TRBJ1-2 | . | . | TRBV27 | TGTGCCAGCAGTCTTATCCCCCCAGGGGATGACTATGGCTACACCTTC | CASSLIPPGDDYGYTF
TRBJ1-6 | . | few | TRBV28 | TGTGCCAGCAGTGCGGGACGAGAGGCTTCACCCCTCCACTTT | CASSAGREASPLHF
TRBJ2-7 | . | . | TRBV9 | TGTGCCAGCAGCAACTCGCCCTCCGGACATCACTACGAGCAGTACTTC | CASSNSPSGHHYEQYF
TRBJ2-3 | TRBD2 | . | TRBV9 | TGTGCCAGCAGCGTACTAGCGGGCTCGGATACGCAGTATTTT | CASSVLAGSDTQYF
TRBJ2-7 | . | . | TRBV15 | TGTGCCACCAGCAGAGTTGGGGGGACCCGCGAGCAGTACTTC | CATSRVGGTREQYF
TRBJ1-2 | . | . | TRBV25-1 | TGTGCCAGCAGTGAACGGGAGACGGATGGCTACACCTTC | CASSERETDGYTF
TRBJ1-4 | . | . | TRBV19 | TGTGCCACCAGTCGTAGGGGGAATGAAAAACTGTTTTTT | CATSRRGNEKLFF
TRBJ2-7 | TRBD1 | . | TRBV5-4 | TGTGCCAGCAGCTTGGTGGGGACAGGGGAACACGAGCAGTACTTC | CASSLVGTGEHEQYF
TRBJ2-1 | TRBD2 | . | TRBV11-2 | TGTGCCAGCAGCTCGTGGACTAGCGGGAGGGCCAATGAGCAGTTCTTC | CASSSWTSGRANEQFF
TRBJ1-5 | . | . | TRBV27 | TGTGCCAGCAGTTCGACAGTAAGCAATCAGCCCCAGCATTTT | CASSSTVSNQPQHF
TRBJ1-1 | . | . | TRBV7-2 | TGTGCCAGCAGCCAATCGGTGGACACTGAAGCTTTCTTT | CASSQSVDTEAFF
TRBJ1-1 | . | once | TRBV18 | TGTGCCAGCTCACCAGACAGATTTAACACTGAAGCTTTCTTT | CASSPDRFNTEAFF
TRBJ2-1 | TRBD2 | . | TRBV6-1 | TGTGCCAGCAACTTCCCGGGGGGTGAGCAGTTCTTC | CASNFPGGEQFF
TRBJ1-1 | . | . | TRBV5-6 | TGTGCCAGCAGCGCCCCGACTTACCGCACTGAAGCTTTCTTT | CASSAPTYRTEAFF
TRBJ1-1 | . | . | TRBV5-1 | TGCGCCAGCAGCAGTCTGACAGGAATAAACACTGAAGCTTTCTTT | CASSSLTGINTEAFF
TRBJ2-7 | TRBD1 | once | TRBV19 | TGTGCCAGTAGTATGAATCAGGGGGCCTACGAGCAGTACTTC | CASSMNQGAYEQYF
TRBJ1-4 | . | . | TRBV7-9 | TGTGCCAGCAGCCCCGGACTTTCTAATGAAAAACTGTTTTTT | CASSPGLSNEKLFF
TRBJ1-1 | TRBD1 | . | TRBV28 | TGTGCCAGCAGCCGCAGGGGGGTGAACACTGAAGCTTTCTTT | CASSRRGVNTEAFF
TRBJ1-2 | . | . | TRBV3-1/TRBV3-2 | TGTGCCAGCAGCCCCCCGGGACTGTCCTATGGCTACACCTTC | CASSPPGLSYGYTF
TRBJ2-1 | TRBD2 | . | TRBV5-1 | TGCGCCAGCAGACAACAATCTAGCGGGCATTCCTACAATGAGCAGTTCTTC | CASRQQSSGHSYNEQFF
TRBJ2-7 | . | . | TRBV3-1/TRBV3-2 | TGTGCCAGCAGCCAATCGGTGATTTCCCTTAGTCACGAGCAGTACTTC | CASSQSVISLSHEQYF
TRBJ2-3 | . | once | TRBV18 | TGTGCCAGCTCACCAACTTCGCAGGGGCGTACAGATACGCAGTATTTT | CASSPTSQGRTDTQYF
TRBJ2-2 | TRBD1 | . | TRBV19 | TGTGCCAGTAGTAGGCAGGGGGAAACCGGGGAGCTGTTTTTT | CASSRQGETGELFF
TRBJ1-5 | . | few | TRBV12-3/TRBV12-4 | TGTGCCAGCCTTGGACAGAGCAATCAGCCCCAGCATTTT | CASLGQSNQPQHF
TRBJ1-4 | TRBD1 | . | TRBV12-3/TRBV12-4 | TGTGCCAGCAGCCGGACAGGGGAAGAAAAACTGTTTTTT | CASSRTGEEKLFF
TRBJ1-2 | . | . | TRBV16 | TGTGCCAGCAGCCAATCGCTGGAGTACTATGGCTACACCTTC | CASSQSLEYYGYTF
TRBJ2-2 | TRBD2 | . | TRBV11-2 | TGTGCCAGCAGCTCCGCTAGCGGCTACACCGGGGAGCTGTTTTTT | CASSSASGYTGELFF
TRBJ2-2 | TRBD1 | . | TRBV6-1 | TGTGCCAGCAGTGACCGACAGGGGGGGTGGACCGGGGAGCTGTTTTTT | CASSDRQGGWTGELFF
TRBJ1-2 | . | . | TRBV15 | TGTGCCACCAGCAGACTCCGACAGGAACCCTATGGCTACACCTTC | CATSRLRQEPYGYTF
TRBJ2-7 | . | . | TRBV6-5 | TGTGCCAGCAGTTACTCGGGGGGGCCCTCCTACGAGCAGTACTTC | CASSYSGGPSYEQYF
TRBJ2-7 | TRBD2 | . | TRBV5-4 | TGTGCCAGCAGCTTTGCGGGAGGGGTCTACGAGCAGTACTTC | CASSFAGGVYEQYF
TRBJ2-7 | TRBD1 | . | TRBV11-3 | TGTGCCAGCAGTGCGAACAGGGGTGTCGAGCAGTACTTC | CASSANRGVEQYF